This T cell receptor (beta chain) was sequenced during a study of T cell changes during pregnancy in multiple sclerosis. The junction had 3 bases not matched to a gene; V was cut back by 2 bases and J by 6 bases. Germline assignment: CDR1 LNHNV and CDR2 YYDKDF (reference sequence). The CDR3 runs to 13 residues. Only in-frame clones appear in the TCRdb table, and some are missing; sequencing was by immunoSEQ multiplex PCR. The sample has tens of thousands of clones; 93% are singletons. The chain is built from TRBV15 and TRBJ1-1, with TRBD1 matching over 7 bases. Sample: peripheral blood, taken in the second trimester of pregnancy. This clonotype was obtained from a female donor with multiple sclerosis, enrolled in a pregnancy study. Here the CDR3 reads CATSRQGGAEAFF. DNA of the CDR3: TGTGCCACCAGCAGACAGGGGGGCGCTGAAGCTTTCTTT.